This record looks at one T cell receptor (beta chain) sequence and its context. Antigen unknown. Clones were sequenced by immunoSEQ multiplex PCR, and TCRdb holds only the in-frame ones, with some missing. In the table there are about 50,000 clones, 80% to 85% of which are singletons. This sample was included in a study of OX40 agonist ivuxolimab in advanced cancers. Study summary: Clinicians treated patients with ivuxolimab, an agonistic anti-OX40 (CD134) antibody. Earlier anti-PD-1, anti-PD-L1 or anti-CTLA-4 therapy was permitted; 40% had received some.

Study outcomes and limitations: Mean expanded clone counts were higher in CD8+ than CD4+ T cells. CD4+ and CD8+ T cells in blood underwent clonal expansion by week 6 at 0.1 to 3.0 mg/kg.

Here the sequenced sample was CD4+ or CD8+ T cells sorted from blood, taken in a trial of the OX40 agonist ivuxolimab. The receptor comes from an adult with an advanced solid tumor such as melanoma, head and neck, liver or kidney cancer.

The chain's CDR3 is CASSDRLGQGGGTYNSPLHF. The CDR3 DNA follows: TGTGCCAGCAGCGACAGACTCGGACAGGGTGGGGGAACCTATAATTCACCCCTCCACTTT. The chain combines TRBV13 with TRBJ1-6; 8 bases align to TRBD1. CDR1 and CDR2 from the germline V gene are PRHDT and FYEKMQ (reference sequence). The junction had 17 bases not matched to a gene; V was cut back by 5 bases and J by 2 bases. The CDR3 spans 20 residues.